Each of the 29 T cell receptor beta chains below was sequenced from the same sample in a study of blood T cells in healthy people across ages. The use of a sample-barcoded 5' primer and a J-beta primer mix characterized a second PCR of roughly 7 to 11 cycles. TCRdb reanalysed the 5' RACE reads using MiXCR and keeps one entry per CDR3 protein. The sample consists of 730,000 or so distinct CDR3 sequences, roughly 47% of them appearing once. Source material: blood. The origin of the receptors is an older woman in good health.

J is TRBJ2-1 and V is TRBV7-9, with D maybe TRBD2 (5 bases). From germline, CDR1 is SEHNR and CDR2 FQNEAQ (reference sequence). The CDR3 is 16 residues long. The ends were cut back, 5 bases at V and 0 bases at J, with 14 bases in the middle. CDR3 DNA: TGTGCCAGCAGCCCAAGTTGGGGAGCCTCCTACAATGAGCAGTTCTTC. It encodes CASSPSWGASYNEQFF.

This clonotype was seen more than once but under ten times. The CDR3 DNA sequence: TGCGCCAGCAGCCAAGATGGTGCGCCGGGACAGGTGGATTCTTTTAAGCAGTACTTC. It yields the protein CASSQDGAPGQVDSFKQYF. The rearrangement uses TRBV4-1 and TRBJ2-5, with 8 nucleotides matching TRBD1. After removal of 0 bases from V and 11 bases from J, the junction contained 23 bases not matched to a gene. The CDR3 loop spans 19 amino acids. The V gene's germline CDR1 is MGHRA and CDR2 YSYEKL.

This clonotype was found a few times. CDR3 sequence reads: CSVNGGGDTQYF. The DNA of the CDR3 is TGCAGTGTAAACGGGGGGGGAGATACGCAGTATTTT. V usage is TRBV20-1 and J usage is TRBJ2-3, with 8 bases aligning to TRBD2. Germline V gene data show CDR1 as DFQATT and CDR2 as SNEGSKA (reference sequence). The CDR3 loop spans 12 amino acids. J was trimmed by 5 bases and V by 7 bases; bases with no gene match: 5.

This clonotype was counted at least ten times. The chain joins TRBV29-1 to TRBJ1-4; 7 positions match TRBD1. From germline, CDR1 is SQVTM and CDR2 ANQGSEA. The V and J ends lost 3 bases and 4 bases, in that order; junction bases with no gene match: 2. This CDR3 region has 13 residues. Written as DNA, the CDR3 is TGCAGCGTTGATCAGGGGGGTAATGAAAAACTGTTTTTT. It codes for CSVDQGGNEKLFF.

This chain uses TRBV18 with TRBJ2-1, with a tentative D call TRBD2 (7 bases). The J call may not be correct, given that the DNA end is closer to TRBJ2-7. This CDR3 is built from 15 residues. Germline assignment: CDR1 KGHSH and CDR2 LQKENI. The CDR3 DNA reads TGTGCCAGCTCCCTCAACATGGGGGGGCCGAACGAGCAGTACTTC. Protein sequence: CASSLNMGGPNEQYF.

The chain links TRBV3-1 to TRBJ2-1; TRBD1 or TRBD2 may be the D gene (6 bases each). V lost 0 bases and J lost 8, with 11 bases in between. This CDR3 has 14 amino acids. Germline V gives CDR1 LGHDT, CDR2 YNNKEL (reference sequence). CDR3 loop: CASSQDLGGYEQFF. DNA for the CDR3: TGTGCCAGCAGCCAAGATCTCGGGGGCTATGAGCAGTTCTTC.

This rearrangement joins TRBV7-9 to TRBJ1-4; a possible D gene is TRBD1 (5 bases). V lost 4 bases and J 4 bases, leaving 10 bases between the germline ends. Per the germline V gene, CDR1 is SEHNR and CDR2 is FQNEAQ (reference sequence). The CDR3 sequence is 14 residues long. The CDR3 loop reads CASSSRDGNEKLFF. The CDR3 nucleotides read TGTGCCAGCAGCTCCCGGGACGGTAATGAAAAACTGTTTTTT.

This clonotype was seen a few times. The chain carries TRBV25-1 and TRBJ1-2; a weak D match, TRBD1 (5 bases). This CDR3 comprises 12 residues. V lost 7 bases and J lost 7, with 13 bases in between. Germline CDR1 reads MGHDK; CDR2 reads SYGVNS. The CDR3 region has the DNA TGTGCCAGCACCAGACAGCCAGGTGGCTACACCTTC. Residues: CASTRQPGGYTF.

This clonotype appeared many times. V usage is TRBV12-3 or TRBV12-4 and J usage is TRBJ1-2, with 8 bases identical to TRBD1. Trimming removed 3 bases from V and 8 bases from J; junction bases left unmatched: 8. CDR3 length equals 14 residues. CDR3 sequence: CASSFRNRGEGYTF. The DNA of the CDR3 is TGTGCCAGCAGTTTTAGGAACAGGGGGGAAGGCTACACCTTC.

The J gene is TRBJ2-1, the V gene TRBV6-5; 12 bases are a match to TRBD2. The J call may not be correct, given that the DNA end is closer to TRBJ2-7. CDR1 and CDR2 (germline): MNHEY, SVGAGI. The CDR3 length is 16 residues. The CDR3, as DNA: TGTGCCAGCAGTTCGGTACTAGCGGGGGGAAACAATGAGCAGTACTTC. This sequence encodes CASSSVLAGGNNEQYF.

The chain's CDR3 is CASTGYYEQYF. In nucleotides, the CDR3 is TGTGCCAGCACGGGGTACTACGAGCAGTACTTC. This sequence joins TRBV6-5 and TRBJ2-7, with D possibly TRBD2 on 5 matching bases. Trimming pared 7 bases from V and 3 bases from J, leaving 7 bases between. The CDR3 runs 11 residues. The germline V gene encodes CDR1 MNHEY and CDR2 SVGAGI.

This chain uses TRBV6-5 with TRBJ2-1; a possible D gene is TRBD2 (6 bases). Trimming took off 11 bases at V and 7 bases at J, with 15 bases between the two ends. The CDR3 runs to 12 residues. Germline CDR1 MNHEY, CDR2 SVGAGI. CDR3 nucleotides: TGTGCCTCTTGGGGGGAAAGGAATGAGCAGTTCTTC. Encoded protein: CASWGERNEQFF.

CDR3 residues: CSARGDEQFF. For the CDR3, the DNA is TGCAGTGCTAGAGGTGATGAGCAGTTCTTC. This chain joins TRBV20-1 and TRBJ2-1; no firm D call. Germline V lookup: CDR1 DFQATT, CDR2 SNEGSKA (reference sequence). The V end was cut by 1 base, the J end by 8 bases, with 3 bases between. The CDR3 consists of 10 residues.

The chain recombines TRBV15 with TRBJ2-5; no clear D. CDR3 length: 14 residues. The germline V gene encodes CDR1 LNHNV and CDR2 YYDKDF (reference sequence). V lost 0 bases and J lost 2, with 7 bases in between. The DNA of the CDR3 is TGTGCCACCAGCAGAGATCAGGCGCAAGAGACCCAGTACTTC. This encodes CATSRDQAQETQYF. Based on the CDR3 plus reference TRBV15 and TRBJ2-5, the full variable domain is DAMVIQNPRYQVTQFGKPVTLSCSQTLNHNVMYWYQQKSSQAPKLLFHYYDKDFNNEADTPDNFQSRRPNTSFCFLDIRSPGLGDTAMYLCATSRDQAQETQYFGPGTRLLVL.

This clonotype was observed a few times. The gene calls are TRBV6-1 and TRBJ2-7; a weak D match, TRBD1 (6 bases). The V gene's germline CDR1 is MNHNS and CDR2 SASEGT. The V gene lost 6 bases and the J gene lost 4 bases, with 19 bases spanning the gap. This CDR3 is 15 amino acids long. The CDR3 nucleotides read TGTGCCAGCAGCGAATCTGGACAGAGGACTTACGAGCAGTACTTC. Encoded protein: CASSESGQRTYEQYF.

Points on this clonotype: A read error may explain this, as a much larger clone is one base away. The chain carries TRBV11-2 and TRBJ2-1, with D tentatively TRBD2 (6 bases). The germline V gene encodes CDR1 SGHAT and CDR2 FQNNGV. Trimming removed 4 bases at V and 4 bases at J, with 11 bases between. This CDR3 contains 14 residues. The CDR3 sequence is CASSSCGVYNEQFF. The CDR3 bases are TGTGCCAGCAGCTCCTGCGGGGTGTACAATGAGCAGTTCTTC.

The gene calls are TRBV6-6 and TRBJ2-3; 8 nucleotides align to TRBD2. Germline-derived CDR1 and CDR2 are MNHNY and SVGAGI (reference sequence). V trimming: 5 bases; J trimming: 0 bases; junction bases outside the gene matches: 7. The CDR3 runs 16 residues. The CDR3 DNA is TGTGCCAGCAGTACCCCCTTAGCGGGGAGCACAGATACGCAGTATTTT. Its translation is CASSTPLAGSTDTQYF.

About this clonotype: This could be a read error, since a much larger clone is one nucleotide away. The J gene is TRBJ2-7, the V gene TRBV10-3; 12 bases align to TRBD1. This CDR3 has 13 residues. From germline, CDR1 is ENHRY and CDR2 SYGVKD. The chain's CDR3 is CAIKGTGGDELYF. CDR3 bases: TGTGCCATCAAGGGGACAGGGGGCGACGAGCTGTACTTC.

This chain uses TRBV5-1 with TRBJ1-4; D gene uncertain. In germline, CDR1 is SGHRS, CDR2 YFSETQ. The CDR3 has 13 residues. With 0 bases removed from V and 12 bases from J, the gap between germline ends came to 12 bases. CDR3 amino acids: CASSLATGSELFF. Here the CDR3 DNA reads TGCGCCAGCAGCTTGGCCACGGGGTCGGAACTGTTTTTT.

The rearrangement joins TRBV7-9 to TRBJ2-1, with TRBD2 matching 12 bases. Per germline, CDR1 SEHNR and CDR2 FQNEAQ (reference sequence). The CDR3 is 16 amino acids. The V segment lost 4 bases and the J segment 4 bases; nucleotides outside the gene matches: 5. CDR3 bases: TGTGCCAGCAGCTCCGGGACTAGCGGGCCTTACAATGAGCAGTTCTTC. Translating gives CASSSGTSGPYNEQFF.

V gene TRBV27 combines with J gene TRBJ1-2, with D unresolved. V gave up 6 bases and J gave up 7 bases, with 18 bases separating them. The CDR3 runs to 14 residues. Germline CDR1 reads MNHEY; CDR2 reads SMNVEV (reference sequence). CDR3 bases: TGTGCCAGCAGCCCTCTTGGGGTGGACGGTGGCTACACCTTC. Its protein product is CASSPLGVDGGYTF.

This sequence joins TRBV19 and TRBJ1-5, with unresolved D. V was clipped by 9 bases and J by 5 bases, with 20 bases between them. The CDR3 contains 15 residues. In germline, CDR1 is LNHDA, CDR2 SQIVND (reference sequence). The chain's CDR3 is CASTPKTEAHQPQHF. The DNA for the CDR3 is TGTGCCAGCACGCCCAAGACGGAGGCACATCAGCCCCAGCATTTT.

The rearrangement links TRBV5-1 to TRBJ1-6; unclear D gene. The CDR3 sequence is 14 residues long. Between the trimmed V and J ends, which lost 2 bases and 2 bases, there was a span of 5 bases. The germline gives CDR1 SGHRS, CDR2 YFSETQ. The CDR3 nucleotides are TGCGCCAGCAGCTTAGCCGCCTATAATTCACCCCTCCACTTT. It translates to CASSLAAYNSPLHF.

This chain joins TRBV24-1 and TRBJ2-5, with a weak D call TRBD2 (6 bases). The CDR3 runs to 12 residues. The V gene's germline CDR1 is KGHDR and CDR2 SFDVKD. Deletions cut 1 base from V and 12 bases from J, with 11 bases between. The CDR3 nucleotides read TGTGCCACCAGTGATTTTTCGGGAGTCGAGTACTTC. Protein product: CATSDFSGVEYF.

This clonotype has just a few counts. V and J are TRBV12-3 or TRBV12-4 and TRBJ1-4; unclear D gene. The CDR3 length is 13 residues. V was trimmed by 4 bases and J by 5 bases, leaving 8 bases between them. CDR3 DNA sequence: TGTGCCAGCAGTTCTTGGCAGAATGAAAAACTGTTTTTT. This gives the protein CASSSWQNEKLFF.

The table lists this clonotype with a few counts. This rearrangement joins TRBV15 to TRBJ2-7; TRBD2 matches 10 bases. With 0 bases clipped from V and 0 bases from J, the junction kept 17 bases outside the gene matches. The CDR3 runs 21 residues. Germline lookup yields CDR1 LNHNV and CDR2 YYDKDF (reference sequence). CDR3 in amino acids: CATSREVIFGASGGVSYEQYF. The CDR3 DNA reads TGTGCCACCAGCAGAGAAGTTATTTTCGGTGCTAGCGGGGGTGTCTCCTACGAGCAGTACTTC.

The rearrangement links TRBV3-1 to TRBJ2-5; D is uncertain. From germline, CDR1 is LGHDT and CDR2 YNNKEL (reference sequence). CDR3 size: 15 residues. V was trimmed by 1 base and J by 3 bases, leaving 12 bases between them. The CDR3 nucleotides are TGTGCCAGCAGCCAAGTCTACGGCAGTAAAGAGACCCAGTACTTC. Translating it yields CASSQVYGSKETQYF.

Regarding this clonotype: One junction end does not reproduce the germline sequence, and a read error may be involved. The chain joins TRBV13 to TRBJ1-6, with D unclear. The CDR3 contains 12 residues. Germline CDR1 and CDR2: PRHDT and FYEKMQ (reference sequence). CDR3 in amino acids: CASSLGRSPPHF. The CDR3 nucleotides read TGTGCCAGCAGCCTTGGGCGGTCACCCCCCCACTTT.

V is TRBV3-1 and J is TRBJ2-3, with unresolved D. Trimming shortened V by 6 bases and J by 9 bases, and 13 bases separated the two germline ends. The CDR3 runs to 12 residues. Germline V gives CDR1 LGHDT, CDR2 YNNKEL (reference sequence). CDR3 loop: CASSRDVGTQYF. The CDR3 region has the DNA TGTGCCAGCAGTCGCGACGTAGGAACGCAGTATTTT.